This is a list of T cell receptor beta chains from one sample in a study of CD8 T cells in Susac syndrome. TCRdb reprocessed the immunoSEQ multiplex PCR reads with MiXCR, giving one entry per CDR3 protein. The sample lists a few hundred thousand distinct CDR3 sequences, 90% to 95% occurring once. Sequenced input: CD8+ T cells from PBMCs. These receptors were taken from a human donor with multiple sclerosis. CDR3s include the opening cysteine and the closing phenylalanine or tryptophan. D genes are given only for firm matches. A row's size may be missing; if present it is once, few, many or a size class.

j_call,v_call,d_call,clone_size,cdr3_aa,cdr3_nt
TRBJ2-1,TRBV6-2/TRBV6-3,NA,NA,CASSYGSASNEQFF,TGTGCCAGCAGTTACGGTAGTGCCAGCAATGAGCAGTTCTTC
TRBJ2-3,TRBV30,NA,NA,CAWSAGDGQNRDTQYF,TGTGCCTGGAGTGCAGGGGACGGTCAAAATCGGGATACGCAGTATTTT
TRBJ2-7,TRBV12-3/TRBV12-4,TRBD2,NA,CASSLEGLAGGFFYEQYF,TGTGCCAGCAGTTTAGAGGGACTAGCGGGAGGCTTTTTCTACGAGCAGTACTTC
TRBJ2-7,TRBV7-8,NA,NA,CASSEPPGATYYEQYF,TGTGCCAGCAGCGAACCCCCAGGGGCAACTTACTACGAGCAGTACTTC
TRBJ2-1,TRBV9,NA,NA,CASSPGGRSNEQFF,TGTGCCAGCAGCCCTGGGGGGCGGAGCAATGAGCAGTTCTTC
TRBJ2-7,TRBV5-1,TRBD2,once,CASSLVTPGLAGDEQYF,TGCGCCAGCAGCTTGGTTACACCGGGACTAGCGGGAGACGAGCAGTACTTC
TRBJ2-3,TRBV7-6,TRBD2,NA,CASSLDPSGGTDTQYF,TGTGCCAGCAGCTTAGACCCTAGCGGGGGCACAGATACGCAGTATTTT
TRBJ2-7,TRBV12-3/TRBV12-4,NA,NA,CASSGQGGGYEQYF,TGTGCCAGCAGTGGACAGGGAGGGGGCTACGAGCAGTACTTC
TRBJ2-3,TRBV27,NA,NA,CASSLRGTSGTDTQYF,TGTGCCAGCAGTCTCCGCGGCACCAGTGGCACAGATACGCAGTATTTT
TRBJ2-7,TRBV5-4,TRBD2,NA,CASSRRSASGPAYEQYF,TGTGCCAGCAGCCGTCGCTCGGCTAGCGGGCCCGCCTACGAGCAGTACTTC
TRBJ2-5,TRBV11-2,NA,once,CASSPQWGKRQETQYF,TGTGCCAGCAGCCCCCAGTGGGGCAAACGCCAAGAGACCCAGTACTTC
TRBJ2-7,TRBV5-6,TRBD2,NA,CASSPGTSAHYEQYF,TGTGCCAGCAGCCCTGGGACTAGCGCCCACTACGAGCAGTACTTC
TRBJ1-1,TRBV6-6,NA,NA,CASSYSPVGDTEAFF,TGTGCCAGCAGTTACTCACCGGTGGGAGACACTGAAGCTTTCTTT
TRBJ2-3,TRBV30,NA,NA,CAWSVNQVALTDTQYF,TGTGCCTGGAGTGTCAACCAGGTGGCACTCACAGATACGCAGTATTTT
TRBJ1-1,TRBV27,NA,NA,CASSHSLGLLNTEAFF,TGTGCCAGCAGTCACTCTCTTGGGCTTCTGAACACTGAAGCTTTCTTT
TRBJ2-3,TRBV4-2,NA,NA,CASSAIERTDTQYF,TGTGCCAGCAGCGCTATCGAAAGAACAGATACGCAGTATTTT
TRBJ1-2,TRBV19,NA,once,CATTGSAYGYTF,TGTGCCACCACAGGGAGCGCCTATGGCTACACCTTC
TRBJ1-2,TRBV30,TRBD1,NA,CAYPRPPGQGALMTANYGYTF,TGTGCCTATCCTCGCCCCCCGGGACAGGGGGCATTAATGACAGCTAACTATGGCTACACCTTC
TRBJ2-1,TRBV15,NA,NA,CATSYGVMNEQFF,TGTGCCACCTCTTACGGGGTGATGAATGAGCAGTTCTTC
TRBJ2-1,TRBV12-3/TRBV12-4,NA,once,CASSLYGNEQFF,TGTGCCAGCAGTTTATACGGCAATGAGCAGTTCTTC
TRBJ2-3,TRBV12-3/TRBV12-4,TRBD2,NA,CASSLEVAGGGADTQYF,TGTGCCAGCAGTTTAGAAGTAGCGGGAGGCGGCGCAGATACGCAGTATTTT
TRBJ2-7,TRBV9,TRBD2,NA,CASSVAGGSEQYF,TGTGCCAGCAGCGTAGCGGGCGGGAGCGAGCAGTACTTC
TRBJ2-3,TRBV27,TRBD2,NA,CASSSGLPADTQYF,TGTGCCAGCAGCTCGGGACTACCCGCTGATACGCAGTATTTT
TRBJ2-1,TRBV6-6,NA,NA,CASSGDVSLGNEQFF,TGTGCCAGCAGCGGGGACGTATCCCTCGGCAATGAGCAGTTCTTC
TRBJ2-1,TRBV24-1,NA,NA,CATSDSSEQFF,TGTGCCACCAGTGACTCAAGTGAGCAGTTCTTC
TRBJ1-2,TRBV5-4,TRBD1,NA,CASSLARDRYGYTF,TGTGCCAGCAGCTTGGCGCGGGACAGGTATGGCTACACCTTC
TRBJ2-5,TRBV27,NA,NA,CASSLTPTSFKEQYF,TGTGCCAGCAGTTTGACCCCGACATCCTTTAAGGAGCAGTACTTC
TRBJ2-1,TRBV30,TRBD1,NA,CAWGTEESAFQFF,TGTGCCTGGGGGACAGAGGAATCGGCCTTTCAGTTCTTC
TRBJ2-7,TRBV29-1,NA,NA,CSVPRTDSYEQYF,TGCAGCGTACCCCGGACAGACTCCTACGAGCAGTACTTC